The clone carrying this T cell receptor (beta chain) has only a few counts. TCRdb reprocessed the RT-PCR reads with MiXCR, giving one entry per CDR3 protein. Among 550,000 to 750,000 distinct CDR3 sequences listed, approximately 15% were seen once. Material for sequencing was memory CD4+ T cells from blood. The clonotype was recovered from a female donor in good health, serving as a healthy control.

The CDR3 sequence: CASRPGGSTGELFF. CDR3 coding DNA: TGTGCCAGCAGGCCTGGCGGGAGCACCGGGGAGCTGTTTTTT. The chain combines TRBV12-3 or TRBV12-4 with TRBJ2-2; 7 nucleotides line up with TRBD2. Trimming removed 6 bases from V and 4 bases from J; junction bases left unmatched: 5. This CDR3 spans 14 amino acids.